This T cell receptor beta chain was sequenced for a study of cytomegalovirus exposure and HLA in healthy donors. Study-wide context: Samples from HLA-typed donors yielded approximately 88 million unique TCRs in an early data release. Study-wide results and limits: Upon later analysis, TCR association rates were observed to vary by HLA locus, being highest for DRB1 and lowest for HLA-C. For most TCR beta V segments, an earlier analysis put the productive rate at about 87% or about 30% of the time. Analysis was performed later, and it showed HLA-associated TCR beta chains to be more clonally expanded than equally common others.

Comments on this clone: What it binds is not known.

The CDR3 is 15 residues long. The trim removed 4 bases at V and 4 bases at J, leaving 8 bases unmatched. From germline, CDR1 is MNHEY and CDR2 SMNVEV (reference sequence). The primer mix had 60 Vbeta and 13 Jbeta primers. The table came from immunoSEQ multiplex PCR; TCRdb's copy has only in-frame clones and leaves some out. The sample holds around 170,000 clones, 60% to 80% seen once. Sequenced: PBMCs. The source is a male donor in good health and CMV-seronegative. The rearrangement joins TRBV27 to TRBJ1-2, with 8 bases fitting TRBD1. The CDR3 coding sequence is TGTGCCAGCAGTTCCCGGACAGGGATGGCCTATGGCTACACCTTC. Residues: CASSSRTGMAYGYTF.